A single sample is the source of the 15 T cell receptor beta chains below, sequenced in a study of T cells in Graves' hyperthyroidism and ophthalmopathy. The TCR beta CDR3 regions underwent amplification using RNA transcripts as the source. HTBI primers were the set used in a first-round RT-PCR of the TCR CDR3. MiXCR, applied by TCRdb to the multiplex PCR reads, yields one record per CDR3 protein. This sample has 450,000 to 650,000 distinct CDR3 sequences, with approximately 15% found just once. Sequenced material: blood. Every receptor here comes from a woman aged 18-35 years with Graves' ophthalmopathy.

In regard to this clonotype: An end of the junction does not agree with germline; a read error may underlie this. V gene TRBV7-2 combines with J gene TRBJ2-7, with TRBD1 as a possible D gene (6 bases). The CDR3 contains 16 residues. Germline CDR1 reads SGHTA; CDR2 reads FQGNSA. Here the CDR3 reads CASSRGRDIYTYKQYF. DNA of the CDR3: TGTGCCAGCAGCCGTGGACGGGACATATACACCTACAAGCAGTACTTC.

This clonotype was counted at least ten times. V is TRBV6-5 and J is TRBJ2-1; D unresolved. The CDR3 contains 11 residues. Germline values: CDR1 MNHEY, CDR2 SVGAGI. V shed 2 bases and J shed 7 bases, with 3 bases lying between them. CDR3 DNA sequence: TGTGCCAGCAGTTACGCAAATGAGCAGTTCTTC. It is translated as CASSYANEQFF.

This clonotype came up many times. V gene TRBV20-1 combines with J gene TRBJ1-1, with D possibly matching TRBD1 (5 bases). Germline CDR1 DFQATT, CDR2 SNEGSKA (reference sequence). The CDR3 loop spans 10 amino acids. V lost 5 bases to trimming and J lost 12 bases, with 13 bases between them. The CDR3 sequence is CSADDRFTFF. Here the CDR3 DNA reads TGCAGTGCTGATGACAGATTTACTTTCTTT.

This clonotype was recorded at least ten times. The CDR3 bases are TGTGCCAGCTCACCCCGGCAACGAGCTTTCTTT. Amino acids: CASSPRQRAFF. This chain joins TRBV18 and TRBJ1-1, with no clear D. Germline V gene sequence: CDR1 KGHSH, CDR2 LQKENI. The CDR3 runs to 11 residues. V was pared by 3 bases and J by 10 bases, with 9 bases between.

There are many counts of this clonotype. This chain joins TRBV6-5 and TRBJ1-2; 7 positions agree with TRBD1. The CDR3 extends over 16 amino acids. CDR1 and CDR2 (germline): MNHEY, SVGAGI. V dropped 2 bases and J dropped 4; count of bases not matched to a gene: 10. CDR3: CASSYKPQGELYGYTF. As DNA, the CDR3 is TGTGCCAGCAGTTACAAGCCCCAGGGGGAGCTCTATGGCTACACCTTC.

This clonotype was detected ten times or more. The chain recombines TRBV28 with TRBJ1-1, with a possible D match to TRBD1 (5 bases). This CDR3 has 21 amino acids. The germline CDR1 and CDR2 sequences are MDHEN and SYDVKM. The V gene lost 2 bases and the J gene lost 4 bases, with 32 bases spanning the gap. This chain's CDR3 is CASSLSLGRRGRGAGGTEAFF. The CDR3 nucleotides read TGTGCCAGCAGTTTAAGTCTTGGTCGACGGGGTCGGGGTGCCGGGGGCACTGAAGCTTTCTTT.

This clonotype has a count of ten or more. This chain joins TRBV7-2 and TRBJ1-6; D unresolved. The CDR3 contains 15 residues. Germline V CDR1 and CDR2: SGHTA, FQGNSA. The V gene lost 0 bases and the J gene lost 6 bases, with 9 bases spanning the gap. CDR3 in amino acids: CASSLAANRNSPLHF. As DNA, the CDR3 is TGTGCCAGCAGCTTAGCGGCCAACCGTAATTCACCCCTCCACTTT.

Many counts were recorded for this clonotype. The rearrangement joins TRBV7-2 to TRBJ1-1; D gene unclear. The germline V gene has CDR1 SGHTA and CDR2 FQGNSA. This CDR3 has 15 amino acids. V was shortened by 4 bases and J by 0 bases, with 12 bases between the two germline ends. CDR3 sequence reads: CASSSPLALNTEAFF. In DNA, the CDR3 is TGTGCCAGCAGCTCCCCCTTGGCCCTGAACACTGAAGCTTTCTTT. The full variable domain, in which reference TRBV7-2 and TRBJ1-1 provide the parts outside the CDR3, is GAGVSQSPSNKVTEKGKDVELRCDPISGHTALYWYRQSLGQGLEFLIYFQGNSAPDKSGLPSDRFSAERTGGSVSTLTIQRTQQEDSAVYLCASSSPLALNTEAFFGQGTRLTVV.

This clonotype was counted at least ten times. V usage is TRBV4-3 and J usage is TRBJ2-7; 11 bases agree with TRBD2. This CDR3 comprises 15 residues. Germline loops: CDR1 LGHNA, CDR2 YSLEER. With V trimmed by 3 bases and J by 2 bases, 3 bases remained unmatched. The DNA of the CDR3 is TGCGCCAGCAGCCATGGGACTAGCGGAACCTACGAGCAGTACTTC. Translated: CASSHGTSGTYEQYF.

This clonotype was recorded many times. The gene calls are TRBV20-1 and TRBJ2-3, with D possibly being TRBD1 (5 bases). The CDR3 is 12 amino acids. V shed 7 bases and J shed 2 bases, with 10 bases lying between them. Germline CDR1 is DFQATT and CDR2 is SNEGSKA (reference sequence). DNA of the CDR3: TGCAGTGGAGAGACAGACACAGATACGCAGTATTTT. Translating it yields CSGETDTDTQYF.

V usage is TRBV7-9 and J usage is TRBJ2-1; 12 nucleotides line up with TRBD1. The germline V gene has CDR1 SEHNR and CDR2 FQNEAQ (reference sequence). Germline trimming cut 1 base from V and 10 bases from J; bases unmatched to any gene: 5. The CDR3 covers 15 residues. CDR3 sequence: CASSLGDRGLKEQFF. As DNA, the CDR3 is TGTGCCAGCAGCTTAGGGGACAGGGGGCTAAAGGAGCAGTTCTTC.

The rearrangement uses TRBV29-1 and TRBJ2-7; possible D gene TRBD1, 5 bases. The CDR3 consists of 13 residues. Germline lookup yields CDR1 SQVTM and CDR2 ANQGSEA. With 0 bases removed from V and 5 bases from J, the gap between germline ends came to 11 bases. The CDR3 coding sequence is TGCAGCGTTGAAGATTTAGTAGGGGACGAGCAGTACTTC. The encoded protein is CSVEDLVGDEQYF.

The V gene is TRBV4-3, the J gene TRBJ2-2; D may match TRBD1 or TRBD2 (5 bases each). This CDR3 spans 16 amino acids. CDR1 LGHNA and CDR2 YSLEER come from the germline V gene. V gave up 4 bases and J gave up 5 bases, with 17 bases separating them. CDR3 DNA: TGCGCCAGCAGCCCTGGACACGGTGAGGGGACCGGGGAGCTGTTTTTT. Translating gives CASSPGHGEGTGELFF.

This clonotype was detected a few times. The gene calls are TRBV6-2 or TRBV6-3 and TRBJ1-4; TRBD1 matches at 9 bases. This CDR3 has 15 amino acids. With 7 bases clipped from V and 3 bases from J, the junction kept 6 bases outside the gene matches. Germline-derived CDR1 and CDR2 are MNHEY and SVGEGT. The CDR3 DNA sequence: TGTGCCAGCAAACCGGGACAGGGCGCTAATGAAAAACTGTTTTTT. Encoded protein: CASKPGQGANEKLFF.

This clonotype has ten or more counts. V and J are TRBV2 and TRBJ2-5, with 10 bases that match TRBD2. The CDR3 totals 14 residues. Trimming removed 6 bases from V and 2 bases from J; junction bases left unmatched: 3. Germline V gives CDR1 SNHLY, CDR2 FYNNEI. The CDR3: CASSGLAVQETQYF. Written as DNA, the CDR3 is TGTGCCAGCAGCGGACTAGCGGTTCAAGAGACCCAGTACTTC.